The 17 T cell receptor beta chains presented below share a single source sample, sequenced in a study of blood T cell repertoires in COVID-19. Produced via immunoSEQ multiplex PCR; TCRdb's table is partial and in-frame only. The sample has about 210,000 clones, 80% to 85% seen once. Sequenced: PBMCs or T cells enriched from blood (not recorded which). The receptors originated from a woman in her 50s with acute COVID-19.

This sequence joins TRBV7-3 and TRBJ2-7, with 9 nucleotides matching TRBD1. Germline-derived CDR1 and CDR2 are SGHTA and FQGTGA. Trimming cost V 4 bases and J 2 bases; bases outside gene matches: 9. This CDR3 is built from 16 residues. For the CDR3, the DNA is TGTGCCAGCAGCTCGGCAACCGGGACAGGGACCTACGAGCAGTACTTC. Its protein product is CASSSATGTGTYEQYF.

Written as DNA, the CDR3 is TGTGCCAGCAGTTGGGACAGGGGCTACCAAGAGACCCAGTACTTC. Amino acid sequence: CASSWDRGYQETQYF. The chain employs TRBV6-2 or TRBV6-3 and TRBJ2-5; TRBD1 matches at 10 bases. CDR3 length: 15 amino acids. The V gene's germline CDR1 is MNHEY and CDR2 SVGEGT. Trimming at V came to 4 bases and at J to 0 bases, leaving 2 bases not matched to a gene.

V is TRBV28 and J is TRBJ2-1, with 11 bases fitting TRBD1. CDR3 size: 14 residues. V was clipped by 8 bases and J by 3 bases; unmatched bases: 3. Germline loops: CDR1 MDHEN, CDR2 SYDVKM. CDR3 nucleotides: TGTGCCAGCGGCGGGACAGGGGGCTACAATGAGCAGTTCTTC. Residues: CASGGTGGYNEQFF.

V usage is TRBV7-2 and J usage is TRBJ2-1, with D tentatively TRBD2 (6 bases). The V gene's germline CDR1 is SGHTA and CDR2 FQGNSA. The CDR3 is made up of 13 amino acids. V dropped 1 base and J dropped 8 bases, with 9 bases sitting between them. DNA for the CDR3: TGTGCCAGCAGCTTAGTCAGGAGGGATGAGCAGTTCTTC. The encoded protein is CASSLVRRDEQFF.

The chain employs TRBV7-2 and TRBJ2-7; D is perhaps TRBD2 (6 bases). CDR1 and CDR2 from the germline V gene are SGHTA and FQGNSA. Between the trimmed V and J ends, which lost 1 base and 7 bases, there was a span of 20 bases. There are 16 residues in the CDR3. This CDR3 is CASSLVRRTGDTEQYF. DNA of the CDR3: TGTGCCAGCAGCTTAGTTCGAAGGACGGGAGATACTGAGCAGTACTTC.

The V call is TRBV7-6, the J call TRBJ1-1; D possibly corresponds to TRBD1 (6 bases). The CDR3 spans 15 residues. The V end lost 4 bases, the J end lost 0 bases, and 12 bases lay between the germline ends. Germline V gene lookup returns CDR1 SGHVS and CDR2 FNYEAQ. DNA of the CDR3: TGTGCCAGCAGCTGGGGAGGGGGGATGAACACTGAAGCTTTCTTT. Protein product: CASSWGGGMNTEAFF.

This chain connects TRBV4-3 to TRBJ1-4, with 9 bases identical to TRBD1. The germline gives CDR1 LGHNA, CDR2 YSLEER. This CDR3 comprises 18 residues. V gave up 0 bases and J gave up 2 bases; unmatched junction bases: 7. Here the CDR3 reads CASSQDGTGMRTNEKLFF. The CDR3 coding sequence is TGCGCCAGCAGCCAAGATGGGACAGGGATGAGGACTAATGAAAAACTGTTTTTT.

The V gene is TRBV7-2, the J gene TRBJ1-3; D gene ambiguous. CDR1 is SGHTA, CDR2 FQGNSA, per germline. This CDR3 contains 16 residues. Trimming took 4 bases from V and 1 from J, leaving 14 bases between them. The CDR3 DNA reads as TGTGCCAGCAGCTCCGCCGTCCGGTCGTCTGGAAACACCATATATTTT. Its translation: CASSSAVRSSGNTIYF.

This clone was found once. The V call is TRBV7-2, the J call TRBJ2-5; D is unresolved. The germline V and J ends were trimmed by 0 bases and 6 bases, with 11 bases remaining between them. This CDR3 is built from 14 residues. Germline lookup yields CDR1 SGHTA and CDR2 FQGNSA. As DNA, the CDR3 is TGTGCCAGCAGCTTAGCGCGGAACCGTCAGACCCAGTACTTC. As protein: CASSLARNRQTQYF. The full variable domain, its missing parts supplied by reference TRBV7-2 and TRBJ2-5, is GAGVSQSPSNKVTEKGKDVELRCDPISGHTALYWYRQSLGQGLEFLIYFQGNSAPDKSGLPSDRFSAERTGGSVSTLTIQRTQQEDSAVYLCASSLARNRQTQYFGPGTRLLVL.

A few counts support this clone. The V call is TRBV2, the J call TRBJ2-1; a possible D gene is TRBD1 (6 bases). The CDR3 is 15 residues long. Germline V gene sequence: CDR1 SNHLY, CDR2 FYNNEI. V lost 3 bases and J 2 bases, leaving 11 bases between the germline ends. The CDR3 loop reads CASSEESGAYNEQFF. The CDR3 region has the DNA TGTGCCAGCAGTGAGGAGTCAGGGGCCTACAATGAGCAGTTCTTC.

This clone turned up a few times. The chain combines TRBV7-9 with TRBJ2-7; D may be TRBD1 (6 bases). The CDR3 runs to 16 residues. Trimming took off 2 bases at V and 6 bases at J, with 20 bases between the two ends. Germline V CDR1 and CDR2: SEHNR, FQNEAQ (reference sequence). CDR3 sequence reads: CASSLIPGQGNSEQYF. As DNA, the CDR3 is TGTGCCAGCAGCTTAATCCCCGGGCAGGGGAATAGCGAGCAGTACTTC.

V gene TRBV24-1 combines with J gene TRBJ2-1; unclear D gene. V dropped 0 bases and J dropped 8 bases, with 7 bases sitting between them. This CDR3 is 13 amino acids long. The V gene's germline CDR1 is KGHDR and CDR2 SFDVKD. The CDR3, as DNA: TGTGCCACCAGTGATTTGGTCCCGTATGAGCAGTTCTTC. Protein: CATSDLVPYEQFF.

This clone was counted a single time. J is TRBJ2-7 and V is TRBV18; TRBD1 matches 9 bases. Germline CDR1 reads KGHSH; CDR2 reads LQKENI. The CDR3 covers 15 residues. J was trimmed by 5 bases and V by 8 bases; bases with no gene match: 13. Here the CDR3 DNA reads TGTGCCAGCCTCTCAGGGACAGGGAGTCCCCACGAGCAGTACTTC. This translates into CASLSGTGSPHEQYF. Together with reference TRBV18 and TRBJ2-7, the CDR3 gives the full variable domain: NAGVMQNPRHLVRRRGQEARLRCSPMKGHSHVYWYRQLPEEGLKFMVYLQKENIIDESGMPKERFSAEFPKEGPSILRIQQVVRGDSAAYFCASLSGTGSPHEQYFGPGTRLTVT.

The chain links TRBV7-2 to TRBJ1-2; D gene ambiguous. The CDR3 totals 12 residues. V lost 1 base to trimming and J lost 4 bases, with 4 bases between them. Per germline, CDR1 SGHTA and CDR2 FQGNSA. CDR3 DNA: TGTGCCAGCAGCTTAGGTCTCTATGGCTACACCTTC. This translates into CASSLGLYGYTF.

This chain joins TRBV6-5 and TRBJ2-7; D possibly corresponds to TRBD1 (5 bases). V lost 4 bases to trimming and J lost 2 bases, with 15 bases between them. The CDR3 extends over 15 amino acids. From germline, CDR1 is MNHEY and CDR2 SVGAGI. The CDR3 DNA reads TGTGCCAGCAGTTTAGGATGGGGCACTACCTACGAGCAGTACTTC. Amino acids: CASSLGWGTTYEQYF.

The genes are TRBV15 and TRBJ1-1, with 8 bases that match TRBD1. Germline V gives CDR1 LNHNV, CDR2 YYDKDF (reference sequence). The junction had 7 bases not matched to a gene; V was cut back by 6 bases and J by 1 base. This CDR3 is built from 15 residues. The CDR3 nucleotides are TGTGCCACCAGTAGGGACAGGATGGCGAACACTGAAGCTTTCTTT. It is translated as CATSRDRMANTEAFF.

CDR3 residues: CASSLVGTETQYF. The CDR3 DNA sequence: TGTGCCAGCAGCTTAGTGGGCACTGAGACCCAGTACTTC. This chain uses TRBV7-2 with TRBJ2-5; no firm D call. This CDR3 has 13 amino acids. CDR1 is SGHTA, CDR2 FQGNSA, per germline. V shed 1 base and J shed 5 bases, with 8 bases lying between them.